The clone carrying this T cell receptor (beta chain) was recorded a few times. Its antigen is unidentified. This CDR3 spans 14 amino acids. The germline V and J ends were trimmed by 2 bases and 2 bases, with 9 bases remaining between them. Germline lookup yields CDR1 DFQATT and CDR2 SNEGSKA (reference sequence). This sample stems from a study of metastatic and nonmetastatic thyroid tumors. How the authors handled the data: The study's classifier, a distant-metastasis tool for papillary thyroid cancer, was built using CDR3 differences across clinicopathological groups. TCRdb re-analyzed the PCR reads through MiXCR. In this record, the V and J calls reflect TCRdb's handling and not the investigators' own analysis. The sample includes 25,000 to 30,000 clones, 3.7% of them seen just once. Until they underwent thyroid surgery, no patient had received any treatment. Overall study results and limits: Malignant thyroid tumors reportedly exceeded benign nodules significantly in TCR beta diversity, with the difference appearing in blood and tumor.

The chain has TRBV20-1 and TRBJ2-2; weak D call: TRBD1 (6 bases). This sequence originates from a male donor with papillary thyroid cancer or a benign thyroid nodule (not recorded which). Some clones in this sample may be carry-over from other donors' samples. Sequences were obtained from blood. The CDR3 DNA sequence: TGCAGTGCTAGACAAGGGGGAAACACCGGGGAGCTGTTTTTT. It specifies CSARQGGNTGELFF.